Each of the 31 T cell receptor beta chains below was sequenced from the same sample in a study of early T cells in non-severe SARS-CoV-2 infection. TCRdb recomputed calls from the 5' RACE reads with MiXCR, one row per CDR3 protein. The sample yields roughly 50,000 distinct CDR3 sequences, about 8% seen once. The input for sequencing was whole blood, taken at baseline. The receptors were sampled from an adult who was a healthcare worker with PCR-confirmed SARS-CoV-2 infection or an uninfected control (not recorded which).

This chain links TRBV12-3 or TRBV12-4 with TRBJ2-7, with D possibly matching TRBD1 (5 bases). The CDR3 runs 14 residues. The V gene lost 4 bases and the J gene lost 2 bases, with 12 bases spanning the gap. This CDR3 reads CASSSSTVAYEQYF. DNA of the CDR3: TGTGCCAGCAGTTCCTCGACAGTAGCCTACGAGCAGTACTTC.

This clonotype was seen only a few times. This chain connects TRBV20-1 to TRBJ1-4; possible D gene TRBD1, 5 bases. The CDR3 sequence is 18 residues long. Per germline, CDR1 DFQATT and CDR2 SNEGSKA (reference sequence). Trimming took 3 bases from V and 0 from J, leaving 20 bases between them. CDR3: CSARNRFRQGATNEKLFF. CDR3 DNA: TGCAGTGCTAGGAACCGTTTTCGCCAGGGAGCAACTAATGAAAAACTGTTTTTT.

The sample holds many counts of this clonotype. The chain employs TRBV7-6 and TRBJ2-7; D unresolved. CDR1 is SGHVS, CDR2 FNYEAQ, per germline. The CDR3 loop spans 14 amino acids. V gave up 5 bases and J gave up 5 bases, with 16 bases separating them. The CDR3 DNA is TGTGCCAGCAGCCTCCAGGAAACGTATAACGAGCAGTACTTC. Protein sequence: CASSLQETYNEQYF. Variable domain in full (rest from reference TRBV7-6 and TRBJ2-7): GAGVSQSPRYKVTKRGQDVALRCDPISGHVSLYWYRQALGQGPEFLTYFNYEAQQDKSGLPNDRFSAERPEGSISTLTIQRTEQRDSAMYRCASSLQETYNEQYFGPGTRLTVT.

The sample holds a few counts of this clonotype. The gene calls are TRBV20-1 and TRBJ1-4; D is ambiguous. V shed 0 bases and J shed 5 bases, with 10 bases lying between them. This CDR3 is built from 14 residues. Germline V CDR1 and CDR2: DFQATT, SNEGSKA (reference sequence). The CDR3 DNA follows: TGCAGTGCTAGAGATTGGGATTGGAATGAAAAACTGTTTTTT. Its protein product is CSARDWDWNEKLFF.

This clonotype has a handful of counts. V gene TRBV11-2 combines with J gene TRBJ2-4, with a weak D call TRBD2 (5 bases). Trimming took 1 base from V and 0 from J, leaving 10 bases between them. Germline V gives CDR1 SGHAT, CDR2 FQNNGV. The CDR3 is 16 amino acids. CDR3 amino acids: CASSLARGLAKNIQYF. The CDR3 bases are TGTGCCAGCAGCTTAGCTCGGGGTCTAGCCAAAAACATTCAGTACTTC.

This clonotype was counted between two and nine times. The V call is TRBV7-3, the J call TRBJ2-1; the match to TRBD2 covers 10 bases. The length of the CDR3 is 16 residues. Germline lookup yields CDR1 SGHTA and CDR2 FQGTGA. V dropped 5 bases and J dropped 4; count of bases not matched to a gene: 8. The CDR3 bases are TGTGCCAGCAGCCAAAGCGGGAGGGTGTCGTACAATGAGCAGTTCTTC. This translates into CASSQSGRVSYNEQFF.

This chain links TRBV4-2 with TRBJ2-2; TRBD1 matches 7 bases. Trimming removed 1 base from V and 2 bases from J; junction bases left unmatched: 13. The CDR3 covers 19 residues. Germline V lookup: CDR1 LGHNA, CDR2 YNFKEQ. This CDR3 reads CASSQVFTGDATNTGELFF. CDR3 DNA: TGTGCCAGCAGCCAAGTGTTTACAGGGGACGCTACCAACACCGGGGAGCTGTTTTTT.

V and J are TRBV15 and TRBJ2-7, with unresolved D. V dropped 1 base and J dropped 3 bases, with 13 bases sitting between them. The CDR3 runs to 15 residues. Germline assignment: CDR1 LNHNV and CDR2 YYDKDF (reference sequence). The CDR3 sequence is CATSRAIQAGYEQYF. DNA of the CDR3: TGTGCCACCAGCAGAGCTATTCAGGCTGGCTACGAGCAGTACTTC. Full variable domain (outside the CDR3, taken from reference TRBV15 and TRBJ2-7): DAMVIQNPRYQVTQFGKPVTLSCSQTLNHNVMYWYQQKSSQAPKLLFHYYDKDFNNEADTPDNFQSRRPNTSFCFLDIRSPGLGDTAMYLCATSRAIQAGYEQYFGPGTRLTVT.

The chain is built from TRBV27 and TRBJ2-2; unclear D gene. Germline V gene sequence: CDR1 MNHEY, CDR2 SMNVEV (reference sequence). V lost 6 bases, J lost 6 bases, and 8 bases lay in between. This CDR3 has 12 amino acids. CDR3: CASSWGPGELFF. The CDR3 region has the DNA TGTGCCAGCAGCTGGGGTCCCGGGGAGCTGTTTTTT.

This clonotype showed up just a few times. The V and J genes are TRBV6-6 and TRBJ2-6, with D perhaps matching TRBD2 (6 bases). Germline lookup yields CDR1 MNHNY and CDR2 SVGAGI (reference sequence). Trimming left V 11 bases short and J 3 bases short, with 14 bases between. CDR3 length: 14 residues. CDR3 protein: CAGGRGSGANVLTF. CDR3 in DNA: TGTGCCGGGGGACGGGGGAGTGGGGCCAACGTCCTGACTTTC.

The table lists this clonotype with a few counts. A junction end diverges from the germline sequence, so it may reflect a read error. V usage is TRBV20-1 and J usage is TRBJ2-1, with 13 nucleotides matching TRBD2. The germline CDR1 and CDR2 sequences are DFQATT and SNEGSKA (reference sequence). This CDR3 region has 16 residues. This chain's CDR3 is CGAVNPGLAGQNEQFF. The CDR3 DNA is TGCGGTGCTGTCAATCCGGGACTAGCGGGACAAAATGAGCAGTTCTTC.

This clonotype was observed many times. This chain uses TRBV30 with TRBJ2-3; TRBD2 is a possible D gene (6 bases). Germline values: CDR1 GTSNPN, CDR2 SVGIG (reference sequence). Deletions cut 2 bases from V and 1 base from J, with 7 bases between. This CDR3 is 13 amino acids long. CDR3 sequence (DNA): TGTGCCTGGAGTCCTAGCGGCACAGATACGCAGTATTTT. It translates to CAWSPSGTDTQYF.

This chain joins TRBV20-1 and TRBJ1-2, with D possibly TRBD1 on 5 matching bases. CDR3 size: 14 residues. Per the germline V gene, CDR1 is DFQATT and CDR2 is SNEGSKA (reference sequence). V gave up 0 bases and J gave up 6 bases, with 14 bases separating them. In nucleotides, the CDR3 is TGCAGTGCTAGAGATCAGGGAGACCTTCATGGCTACACCTTC. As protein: CSARDQGDLHGYTF.

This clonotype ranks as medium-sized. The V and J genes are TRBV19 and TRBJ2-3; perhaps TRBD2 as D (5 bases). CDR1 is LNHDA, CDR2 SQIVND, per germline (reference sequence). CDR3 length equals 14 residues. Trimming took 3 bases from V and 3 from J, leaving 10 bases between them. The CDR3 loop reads CASSILPGTDTQYF. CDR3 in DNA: TGTGCCAGTAGTATCCTTCCGGGGACAGATACGCAGTATTTT.

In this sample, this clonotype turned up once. The DNA of the CDR3 is TGTGCCAGCACCATGGTCGTAAGCTCCTACGAGCAGTACTTC. It encodes CASTMVVSSYEQYF. The rearrangement joins TRBV7-2 to TRBJ2-7, with unresolved D. V lost 7 bases and J 0 bases, leaving 13 bases between the germline ends. The germline CDR1 and CDR2 sequences are SGHTA and FQGNSA. This CDR3 spans 14 amino acids.

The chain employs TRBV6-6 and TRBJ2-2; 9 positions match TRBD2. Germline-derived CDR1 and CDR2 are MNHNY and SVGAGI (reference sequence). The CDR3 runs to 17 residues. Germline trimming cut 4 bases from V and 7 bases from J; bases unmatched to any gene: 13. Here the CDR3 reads CASSSLASGATGGELFF. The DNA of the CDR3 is TGTGCCAGCAGTTCCCTGGCTAGCGGGGCTACGGGCGGGGAGCTGTTTTTT.

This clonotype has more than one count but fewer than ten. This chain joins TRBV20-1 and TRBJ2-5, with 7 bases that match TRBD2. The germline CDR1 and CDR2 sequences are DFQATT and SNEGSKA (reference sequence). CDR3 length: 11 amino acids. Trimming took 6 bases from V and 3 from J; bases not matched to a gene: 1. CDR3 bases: TGCAGTGCGGGGGGGAAAGAGACCCAGTACTTC. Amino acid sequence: CSAGGKETQYF.

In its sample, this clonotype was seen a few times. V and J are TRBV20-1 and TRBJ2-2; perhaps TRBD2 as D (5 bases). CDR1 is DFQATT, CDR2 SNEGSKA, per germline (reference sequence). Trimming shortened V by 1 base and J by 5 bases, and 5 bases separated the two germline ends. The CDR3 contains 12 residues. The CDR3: CSARAGTGELFF. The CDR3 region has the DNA TGCAGTGCTAGAGCGGGGACCGGGGAGCTGTTTTTT.

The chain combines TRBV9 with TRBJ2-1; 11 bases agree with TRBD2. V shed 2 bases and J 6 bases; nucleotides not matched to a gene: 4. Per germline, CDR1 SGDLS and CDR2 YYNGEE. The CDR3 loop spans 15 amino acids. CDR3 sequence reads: CASSVQGTSGNEQFF. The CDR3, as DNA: TGTGCCAGCAGCGTCCAAGGGACTAGCGGCAATGAGCAGTTCTTC.

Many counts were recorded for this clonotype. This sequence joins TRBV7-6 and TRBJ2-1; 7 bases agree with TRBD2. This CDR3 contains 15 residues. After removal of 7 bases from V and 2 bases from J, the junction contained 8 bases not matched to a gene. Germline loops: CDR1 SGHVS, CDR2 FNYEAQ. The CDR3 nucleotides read TGTGCCAGCACCTCCGTGGCGGGAGCCTACAATGAGCAGTTCTTC. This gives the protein CASTSVAGAYNEQFF.

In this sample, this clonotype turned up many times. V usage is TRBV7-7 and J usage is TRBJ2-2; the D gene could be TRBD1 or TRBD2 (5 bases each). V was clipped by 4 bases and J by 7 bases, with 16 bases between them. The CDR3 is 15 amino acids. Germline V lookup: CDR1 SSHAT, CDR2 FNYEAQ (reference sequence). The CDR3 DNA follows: TGTGCCAGCAGCTCGTCTAGCCAGGGTATCGGGGAGCTGTTTTTT. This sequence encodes CASSSSSQGIGELFF.

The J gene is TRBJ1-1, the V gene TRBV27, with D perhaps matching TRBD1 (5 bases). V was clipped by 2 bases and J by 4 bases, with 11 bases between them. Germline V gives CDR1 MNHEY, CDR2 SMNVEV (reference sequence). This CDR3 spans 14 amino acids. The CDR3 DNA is TGTGCCAGCAGTTTAAGGGGAGGGATCACTGAAGCTTTCTTT. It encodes CASSLRGGITEAFF.

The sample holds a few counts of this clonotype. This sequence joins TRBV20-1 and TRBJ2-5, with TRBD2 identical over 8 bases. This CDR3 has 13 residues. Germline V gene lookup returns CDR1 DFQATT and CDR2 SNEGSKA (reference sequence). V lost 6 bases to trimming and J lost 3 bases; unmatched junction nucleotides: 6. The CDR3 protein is CSAKPGLEETQYF. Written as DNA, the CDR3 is TGCAGTGCCAAACCGGGACTAGAAGAGACCCAGTACTTC.

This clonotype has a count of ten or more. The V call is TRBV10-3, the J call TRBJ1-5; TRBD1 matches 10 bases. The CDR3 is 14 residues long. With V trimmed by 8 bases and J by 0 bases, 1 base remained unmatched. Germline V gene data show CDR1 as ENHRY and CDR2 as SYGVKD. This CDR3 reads CAIGTGDSNQPQHF. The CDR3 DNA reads TGTGCCATCGGGACAGGGGATAGCAATCAGCCCCAGCATTTT.

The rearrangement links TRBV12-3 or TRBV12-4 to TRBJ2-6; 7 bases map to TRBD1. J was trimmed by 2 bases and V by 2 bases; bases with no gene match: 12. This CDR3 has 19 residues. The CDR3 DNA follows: TGTGCCAGCAGTTTATTCGGACAGGCAATAGGAGCTGGGGCCAACGTCCTGACTTTC. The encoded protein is CASSLFGQAIGAGANVLTF.

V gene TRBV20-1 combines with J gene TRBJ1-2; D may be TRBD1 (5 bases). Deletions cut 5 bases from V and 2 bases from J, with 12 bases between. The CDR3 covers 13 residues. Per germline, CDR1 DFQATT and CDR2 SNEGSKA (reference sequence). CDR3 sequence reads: CSAVDSYNYGYTF. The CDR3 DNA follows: TGCAGTGCTGTCGACAGCTACAACTATGGCTACACCTTC.

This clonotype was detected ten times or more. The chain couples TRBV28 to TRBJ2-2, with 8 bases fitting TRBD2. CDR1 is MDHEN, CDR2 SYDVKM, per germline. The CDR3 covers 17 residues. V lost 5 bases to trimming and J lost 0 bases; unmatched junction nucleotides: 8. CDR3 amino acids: CASSPPGGLANTGELFF. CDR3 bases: TGTGCCAGCAGTCCCCCGGGGGGGCTTGCGAACACCGGGGAGCTGTTTTTT.

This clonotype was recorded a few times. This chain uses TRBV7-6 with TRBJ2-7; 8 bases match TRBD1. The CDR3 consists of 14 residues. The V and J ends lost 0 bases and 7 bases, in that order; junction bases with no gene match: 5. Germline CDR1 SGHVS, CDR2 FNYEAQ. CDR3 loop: CASSLAARGQEQYF. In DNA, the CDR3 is TGTGCCAGCAGCTTAGCGGCCAGGGGGCAAGAGCAGTACTTC.

CDR3 in amino acids: CASSFGPRTDTQYF. Here the CDR3 DNA reads TGTGCCAGCAGTTTCGGGCCCCGCACAGATACGCAGTATTTT. The chain joins TRBV28 to TRBJ2-3, with unresolved D. Trimming pared 3 bases from V and 1 base from J, leaving 8 bases between. The germline CDR1 and CDR2 sequences are MDHEN and SYDVKM. The CDR3 is made up of 14 amino acids.

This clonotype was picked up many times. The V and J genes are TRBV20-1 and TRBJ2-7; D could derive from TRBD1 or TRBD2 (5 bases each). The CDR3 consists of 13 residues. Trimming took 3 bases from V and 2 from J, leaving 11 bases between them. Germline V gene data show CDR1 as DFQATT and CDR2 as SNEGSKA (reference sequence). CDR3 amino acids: CSASGAEPYEQYF. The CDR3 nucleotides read TGCAGTGCTAGCGGGGCGGAACCCTACGAGCAGTACTTC.

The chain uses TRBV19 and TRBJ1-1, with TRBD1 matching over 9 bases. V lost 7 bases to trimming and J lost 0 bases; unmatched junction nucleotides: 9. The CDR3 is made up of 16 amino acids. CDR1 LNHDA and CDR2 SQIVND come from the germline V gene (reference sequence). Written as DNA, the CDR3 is TGTGCCAGTAAGGTTGGGGACAGGGTTATGAACACTGAAGCTTTCTTT. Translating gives CASKVGDRVMNTEAFF.